The 6 T cell receptor beta chains below come from one sample, sequenced in a study of blood T cell repertoires in COVID-19. Repertoires were generated with immunoSEQ multiplex PCR, while TCRdb's copy carries only in-frame clones and drops some. This sample has roughly 240,000 clones, with about 82% found just once. The sequencing sample was made of peripheral blood. The receptors come from a woman of 80 years or more with COVID-19, enrolled during active disease.

This clone was detected once. The chain couples TRBV7-2 to TRBJ1-3; D possibly corresponds to TRBD1 (5 bases). Germline assignment: CDR1 SGHTA and CDR2 FQGNSA. Trimming left V 6 bases short and J 2 bases short, with 11 bases between. This CDR3 has 14 amino acids. The CDR3 bases are TGTGCCAGCAGGAGAGGGACTACTGGAAACACCATATATTTT. It translates to CASRRGTTGNTIYF.

This clone was detected only once. The chain uses TRBV18 and TRBJ2-3; a possible D gene is TRBD1 (6 bases). CDR1 and CDR2 (germline): KGHSH, LQKENI. Trimming stripped 3 bases from V and 4 bases from J, with 17 bases between. There are 16 residues in the CDR3. The CDR3 reads CASSPTLQGRSDTQYF. In nucleotides, the CDR3 is TGTGCCAGCTCACCCACCCTACAGGGTAGGTCAGATACGCAGTATTTT.

V usage is TRBV3-1 (or the pseudogene TRBV3-2) and J usage is TRBJ2-2; 15 bases match TRBD2. This CDR3 has 17 amino acids. V shed 4 bases and J 7 bases; nucleotides not matched to a gene: 7. Germline-derived CDR1 and CDR2 are LGHDT and YNNKEL (reference sequence). CDR3 sequence reads: CASSPGTSGGLIGELFF. The CDR3 DNA follows: TGTGCCAGCAGCCCCGGGACTAGCGGGGGGCTTATCGGGGAGCTGTTTTTT.

V is TRBV6-1 and J is TRBJ1-2, with a possible D match to TRBD1 (5 bases). Germline V gene sequence: CDR1 MNHNS, CDR2 SASEGT. The CDR3 sequence is 12 residues long. V lost 2 bases to trimming and J lost 8 bases, with 9 bases between them. The CDR3 nucleotides are TGTGCCAGCAGTGAACGACAGTTCGGCTACACCTTC. Translating gives CASSERQFGYTF.

This clone has just one count. This same CDR3 is encoded by further DNA sequences in the sample. J is TRBJ1-6 and V is TRBV2, with TRBD1 identical over 10 bases. Germline V gives CDR1 SNHLY, CDR2 FYNNEI. CDR3 size: 15 residues. After removal of 1 base from V and 7 bases from J, the junction contained 1 base not matched to a gene. The CDR3 nucleotides are TGTGCCAGCAGTGAAGGGGGACAGGGGAATTCACCCCTCCACTTT. It translates to CASSEGGQGNSPLHF.

The V and J genes are TRBV5-4 and TRBJ2-1; no clear D. Trimming shortened V by 4 bases and J by 1 base, and 9 bases separated the two germline ends. CDR1 is SGHNT and CDR2 is YYREEE in the germline V gene (reference sequence). This CDR3 region has 14 residues. CDR3 DNA sequence: TGTGCCAGCAGCCCCGTCCGGTCCTACAATGAGCAGTTCTTC. Residues: CASSPVRSYNEQFF.